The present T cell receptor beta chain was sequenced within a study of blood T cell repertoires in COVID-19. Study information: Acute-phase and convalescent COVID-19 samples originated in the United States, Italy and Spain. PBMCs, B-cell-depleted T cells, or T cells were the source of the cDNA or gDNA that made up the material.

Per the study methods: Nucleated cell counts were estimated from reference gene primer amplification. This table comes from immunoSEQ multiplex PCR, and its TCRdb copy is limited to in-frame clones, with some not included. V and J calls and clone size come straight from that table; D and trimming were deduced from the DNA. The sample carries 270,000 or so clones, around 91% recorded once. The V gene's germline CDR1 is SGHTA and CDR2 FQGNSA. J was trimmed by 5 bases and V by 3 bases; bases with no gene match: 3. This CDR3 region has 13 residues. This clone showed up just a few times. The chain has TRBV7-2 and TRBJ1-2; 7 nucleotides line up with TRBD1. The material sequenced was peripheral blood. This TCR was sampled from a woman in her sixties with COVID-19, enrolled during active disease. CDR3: CASSLTGQYGYTF. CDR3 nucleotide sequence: TGTGCCAGCAGCTTGACGGGACAGTATGGCTACACCTTC.